The entry that follows covers one T cell receptor (beta chain) sequence. This record belongs to a study of radiotherapy plus CTLA-4 blockade in lung cancer. Profiled with immunoSEQ multiplex PCR; TCRdb holds only in-frame clones, not every one. The sample gives about 78,000 clones, 70% to 90% of which show up once; just over 0.85% is in the top ten. The CDR3 sequence is 15 residues long. Germline V gene sequence: CDR1 SNHLY, CDR2 FYNNEI. The ends lost 8 bases at V and 6 bases at J; junction bases unmatched: 13. The chain is built from TRBV2 and TRBJ1-2, with 9 bases fitting TRBD1. Sequencing used peripheral blood, obtained from a patient treated with radiotherapy plus ipilimumab. The receptor was isolated from a human donor with non-small cell lung cancer who had stable disease on radiotherapy plus ipilimumab. The CDR3 reads CASVPDRGRRDGYTF. The CDR3 DNA reads TGTGCCAGCGTTCCGGACAGGGGAAGGAGGGATGGCTACACCTTC.